A single sample is the source of the 16 T cell receptor beta chains below, sequenced in a study of cytomegalovirus exposure and HLA in healthy donors. Generated by immunoSEQ multiplex PCR, the TCRdb table keeps only in-frame clones and is missing some. Here the sample spans fewer than 90,000 clones, about four fifths being singletons. Material: PBMCs. The source of these receptors is a woman in her late teens or twenties in good health and CMV-seropositive.

The V gene is TRBV4-2, the J gene TRBJ2-5; 8 bases align to TRBD2. Per the germline V gene, CDR1 is LGHNA and CDR2 is YNFKEQ. The V and J ends lost 2 bases and 7 bases, in that order; junction bases with no gene match: 6. The CDR3 has 14 amino acids. The DNA for the CDR3 is TGTGCCAGCAGCCAATCACTAGCGGACAGGACCCAGTACTTC. Translated, it gives CASSQSLADRTQYF.

V usage is TRBV5-1 and J usage is TRBJ2-7; 9 positions agree with TRBD1. This CDR3 is 14 amino acids long. V shed 4 bases, J shed 4 bases, and the junction held 6 bases outside the gene matches. Germline V gene sequence: CDR1 SGHRS, CDR2 YFSETQ. The CDR3 DNA sequence: TGCGCCAGCAGCACCCGGGACAGGGTGTACGAGCAGTACTTC. It specifies CASSTRDRVYEQYF.

This clone counts as medium-sized. The chain links TRBV6-7 to TRBJ1-5, with D hard to call. TRBV6-7 is annotated as an ORF whose role is uncertain. Trimming shortened V by 1 base and J by 4 bases, and 5 bases separated the two germline ends. The CDR3 is 13 residues long. This CDR3 reads CASSYWQNQPQHF. In DNA form, the CDR3 reads TGTGCCAGCAGTTACTGGCAGAATCAGCCCCAGCATTTT.

This clone was seen only a few times. V usage is TRBV5-6 and J usage is TRBJ1-1; maybe TRBD1 (6 bases). CDR1 SGHDT and CDR2 YYEEEE come from the germline V gene. The CDR3 sequence is 15 residues long. Trimming shortened V by 4 bases and J by 0 bases, and 13 bases separated the two germline ends. The CDR3: CASSAPGQMNTEAFF. The CDR3, as DNA: TGTGCCAGCAGCGCACCGGGACAAATGAACACTGAAGCTTTCTTT.

V is TRBV7-9 and J is TRBJ1-3; D possibly corresponds to TRBD1 (6 bases). V was cut by 1 base and J by 2 bases, with 9 bases left in between. The CDR3 has 15 amino acids. Germline V gene sequence: CDR1 SEHNR, CDR2 FQNEAQ (reference sequence). As DNA, the CDR3 is TGTGCCAGCAGCTTAGGGGGGGGGCCTGGAAACACCATATATTTT. Amino acids: CASSLGGGPGNTIYF.

This chain uses TRBV19 with TRBJ1-5; 8 bases line up with TRBD1. Per the germline V gene, CDR1 is LNHDA and CDR2 is SQIVND (reference sequence). This CDR3 has 16 amino acids. V was pared by 1 base and J by 1 base, with 3 bases of the junction left unmatched. The CDR3 sequence: CASSIGQGTSNQPQHF. The CDR3 DNA sequence: TGTGCCAGTAGTATAGGACAGGGGACAAGCAATCAGCCCCAGCATTTT.

This clone came up once. This chain links TRBV7-3 with TRBJ2-2; 8 bases align to TRBD2. CDR3 length equals 17 residues. J gave up 6 bases and V 2 bases, and 11 bases lay outside the gene matches. Germline CDR1 reads SGHTA; CDR2 reads FQGTGA. CDR3 nucleotide sequence: TGTGCCAGCAGCTTAGGCCCCGTCGGGGGGGCCTCCGGGGAGCTGTTTTTT. It encodes CASSLGPVGGASGELFF.

This chain joins TRBV5-1 and TRBJ2-7; 7 bases agree with TRBD1. Per the germline V gene, CDR1 is SGHRS and CDR2 is YFSETQ. This CDR3 has 14 amino acids. J lost 3 bases, V lost 2 bases, and 5 bases had no gene match. This chain's CDR3 is CASSFRGSGYEQYF. DNA for the CDR3: TGCGCCAGCAGCTTCAGGGGGTCGGGCTACGAGCAGTACTTC.

The J gene is TRBJ2-7, the V gene TRBV30; D possibly corresponds to TRBD2 (5 bases). This CDR3 has 13 amino acids. With 8 bases removed from V and 0 bases from J, the gap between germline ends came to 14 bases. Per germline, CDR1 GTSNPN and CDR2 SVGIG (reference sequence). The CDR3 loop reads CAQSRRASYEQYF. The CDR3 DNA follows: TGTGCCCAGAGCCGGCGGGCCTCCTACGAGCAGTACTTC.

Notes on this clone: The germline gene is not matched at one end of the junction; a read error may be the cause. The V and J genes are TRBV4-1 and TRBJ1-6; D unclear. Germline V gene sequence: CDR1 MGHRA, CDR2 YSYEKL. The CDR3 extends over 14 amino acids. The CDR3 reads CASNQDGDNSPLHF. The CDR3 DNA follows: TGCGCCAGCAACCAAGACGGAGATAATTCACCCCTCCACTTT.

The V call is TRBV25-1, the J call TRBJ1-1; TRBD1 matches at 7 bases. The CDR3 extends over 14 amino acids. From germline, CDR1 is MGHDK and CDR2 SYGVNS. V trimming: 4 bases; J trimming: 4 bases; junction bases outside the gene matches: 6. The CDR3 region is CASSGRGLATEAFF. CDR3 DNA: TGTGCCAGCAGTGGCAGGGGGTTGGCCACTGAAGCTTTCTTT.

V is TRBV5-6 and J is TRBJ1-2; 7 bases map to TRBD1. CDR3 size: 15 residues. J lost 8 bases, V lost 5 bases, and 15 bases had no gene match. Germline V CDR1 and CDR2: SGHDT, YYEEEE. This chain's CDR3 is CASRHSTGTALGYTF. The CDR3 DNA follows: TGTGCCAGCAGACACAGTACCGGGACAGCCTTGGGCTACACCTTC.

The V and J genes are TRBV7-2 and TRBJ2-3, with TRBD1 matching over 9 bases. The length of the CDR3 is 14 residues. Unmatched junction bases numbered 6, after V lost 5 bases and J lost 6 bases. Looked up from germline, CDR1 is SGHTA and CDR2 is FQGNSA. This CDR3 is CASSPDRGMDTQYF. CDR3 nucleotides: TGTGCCAGCAGCCCGGACAGGGGAATGGATACGCAGTATTTT.

This clone was detected once. This chain links TRBV30 with TRBJ2-7; 13 nucleotides align to TRBD2. From germline, CDR1 is GTSNPN and CDR2 SVGIG (reference sequence). The CDR3 extends over 15 amino acids. V was pared by 5 bases and J by 0 bases, with 4 bases of the junction left unmatched. This chain's CDR3 is CAWGLAGVASYEQYF. The CDR3 region has the DNA TGTGCCTGGGGACTAGCGGGGGTAGCCTCCTACGAGCAGTACTTC. Supplemented by reference TRBV30 and TRBJ2-7, the full variable domain reads SQTIHQWPATLVQPVGSPLSLECTVEGTSNPNLYWYRQAAGRGLQLLFYSVGIGQISSEVPQNLSASRPQDRQFILSSKKLLLSDSGFYLCAWGLAGVASYEQYFGPGTRLTVT.

V and J are TRBV4-1 and TRBJ1-4; 7 nucleotides match TRBD1. There are 14 residues in the CDR3. Germline CDR1 is MGHRA and CDR2 is YSYEKL. V shed 1 base and J 12 bases; nucleotides not matched to a gene: 8. The CDR3 coding sequence is TGCGCCAGCAGCCAAGCCGGGACAGCTCGGGAACTGTTTTTT. This sequence encodes CASSQAGTARELFF.

The chain joins TRBV11-2 to TRBJ2-5, with 11 bases lining up with TRBD2. The CDR3 length is 14 residues. Per germline, CDR1 SGHAT and CDR2 FQNNGV. Germline trimming cut 7 bases from V and 5 bases from J; bases unmatched to any gene: 6. The CDR3 is CASTRLAGRETQYF. The CDR3 DNA follows: TGTGCCAGCACCCGACTAGCGGGGCGGGAGACCCAGTACTTC.